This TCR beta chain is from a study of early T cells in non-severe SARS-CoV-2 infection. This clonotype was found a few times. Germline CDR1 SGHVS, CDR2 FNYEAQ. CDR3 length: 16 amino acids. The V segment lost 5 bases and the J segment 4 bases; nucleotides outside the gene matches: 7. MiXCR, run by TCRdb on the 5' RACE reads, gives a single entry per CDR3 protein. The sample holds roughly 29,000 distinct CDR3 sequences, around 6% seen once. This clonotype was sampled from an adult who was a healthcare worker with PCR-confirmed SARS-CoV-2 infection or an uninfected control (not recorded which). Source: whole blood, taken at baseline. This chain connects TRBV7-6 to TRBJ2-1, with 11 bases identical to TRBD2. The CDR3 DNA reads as TGTGCCAGCAGCACGCCTAGCGGGGGGTCATACAATGAGCAGTTCTTC. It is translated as CASSTPSGGSYNEQFF.